This T cell receptor beta chain was sequenced for a study of T-cell memory formation after mild COVID-19. Study at large: The two donors had largely donor-specific TCR clusters. General study results and limits: Among CD4+ contracting clones, most were CM and EM, and CD8+ ones EMRA. Within pre-infection memory, some responding clones were found, suggesting cross-reactive memory joined.

A few counts support this clonotype. Its cognate antigen is unknown. CDR3 length: 11 residues. Germline V gene lookup returns CDR1 SQVTM and CDR2 ANQGSEA. Trimming removed 6 bases from V and 5 bases from J; junction bases left unmatched: 2. Constant-segment primers were used for 5'RACE, and the resulting TCR alpha and TCR beta cDNA libraries carried sample barcodes and UMIs. TCRdb processed the 5' RACE reads anew with MiXCR; each CDR3 protein has one entry. The sample includes 200,000 to 250,000 distinct CDR3 sequences, 9.5% to 10% of them seen just once. V usage is TRBV29-1 and J usage is TRBJ2-3; 7 nucleotides agree with TRBD2. The sequencing input was PBMCs or a T cell subset sorted from them (not recorded which). The sequence was collected from a man aged 18 to 29 who had mild COVID-19 (a few samples of this study predate the infection). Cell type and time point are not known. The CDR3 DNA reads as TGCAGCGTGCCGGGGGGAGATACGCAGTATTTT. Translated: CSVPGGDTQYF.